A selection of T cell receptor beta chains follows, all from one sample in a study of T cell repertoires in ileal Crohn's disease. The protocol was immunoSEQ multiplex PCR, while the TCRdb copy is restricted to in-frame clones and leaves out a portion. Of tens of thousands of clones listed, approximately 78% are singletons. Sequencing was carried out using ileal tissue. These receptors all come from an adult with Crohn's disease. The CDR3 runs from the conserved cysteine through the conserved F or W. The D gene is left open where the match is weak. Clone size, where shown, is once, few, many, or a class for clones that have expanded.

clone size: few; D gene: -; J gene: TRBJ1-1; V gene: TRBV5-1; CDR3 DNA: TGCGCCAGCAGCGTGGACCCGGGGGGGACTGAAGCTTTCTTT; CDR3 protein: CASSVDPGGTEAFF
clone size: -; D gene: -; J gene: TRBJ1-4; V gene: TRBV11-2; CDR3 DNA: TGTGCCAGCAGCTTAGTAGGGAGCCCTCGATCAGGAACTAATGAAAAACTGTTTTTT; CDR3 protein: CASSLVGSPRSGTNEKLFF
clone size: -; D gene: TRBD1; J gene: TRBJ2-2; V gene: TRBV4-1; CDR3 DNA: TGCGCCAGCAGGCCTCGGGACAGGCGATCCGGGGAGCTGTTTTTT; CDR3 protein: CASRPRDRRSGELFF
clone size: -; D gene: -; J gene: TRBJ2-7; V gene: TRBV7-2; CDR3 DNA: TGTGCCAGCAGCTTAGTAGGGGGCTACGAGCAGTACTTC; CDR3 protein: CASSLVGGYEQYF
clone size: -; D gene: -; J gene: TRBJ1-3; V gene: TRBV6-5; CDR3 DNA: TGTGCCAGCAGTTCCCCGACTGGATCAGGAAACACCATATATTTT; CDR3 protein: CASSSPTGSGNTIYF
clone size: medium-sized; D gene: -; J gene: TRBJ2-7; V gene: TRBV7-9; CDR3 DNA: TGTGCCAGCAGCTCGGGGGGCACGTACGAGCAGTACTTC; CDR3 protein: CASSSGGTYEQYF
clone size: -; D gene: TRBD2; J gene: TRBJ2-2; V gene: TRBV5-1; CDR3 DNA: TGCGCCAGCAGCTTGACGACAATAGCGGGGGGCCCTCGCGAGCTGTTTTTT; CDR3 protein: CASSLTTIAGGPRELFF
clone size: few; D gene: -; J gene: TRBJ1-1; V gene: TRBV29-1; CDR3 DNA: TGCAGCGTTAGTACAGGGCAAACTGAAGCTTTCTTT; CDR3 protein: CSVSTGQTEAFF
clone size: -; D gene: TRBD1; J gene: TRBJ2-1; V gene: TRBV4-1; CDR3 DNA: TGCGCCAGCAGCCAGGGGACAGGGTCAGACTTTAACAATGAGCAGTTCTTC; CDR3 protein: CASSQGTGSDFNNEQFF
clone size: once; D gene: -; J gene: TRBJ1-3; V gene: TRBV7-8; CDR3 DNA: TGTGCCAGCAGCTTAGCGGTGCAGGGGAGCTCTGGAAACACCATATATTTT; CDR3 protein: CASSLAVQGSSGNTIYF
clone size: -; D gene: -; J gene: TRBJ1-2; V gene: TRBV6-5; CDR3 DNA: TGTGCCAGCAGTTACGACTCGACAGGCGGTGGCTACACCTTC; CDR3 protein: CASSYDSTGGGYTF
clone size: -; D gene: -; J gene: TRBJ2-7; V gene: TRBV5-4; CDR3 DNA: TGTGCCAGCAGCTATCTCTCCTACGAGCAGTACTTC; CDR3 protein: CASSYLSYEQYF
clone size: -; D gene: -; J gene: TRBJ2-1; V gene: TRBV7-9; CDR3 DNA: TGTGCCAGCAGCTTACAGGGAATTCCCTACAATGAGCAGTTCTTC; CDR3 protein: CASSLQGIPYNEQFF
clone size: -; D gene: -; J gene: TRBJ1-5; V gene: TRBV19; CDR3 DNA: TGTGCCAGCCACCCCCACAGGTTTAGCAATCAGCCCCAGCATTTT; CDR3 protein: CASHPHRFSNQPQHF
clone size: -; D gene: TRBD1; J gene: TRBJ1-1; V gene: TRBV19; CDR3 DNA: TGTGCCAGTAGTGTACCTGACAGGGCTGTCGCTGAAGCTTTCTTT; CDR3 protein: CASSVPDRAVAEAFF
clone size: few; D gene: TRBD1; J gene: TRBJ2-2; V gene: TRBV7-6; CDR3 DNA: TGTGCCAGCACCCCGGTAATCGGGACAGGGGGTGAAACCGGGGAGCTGTTTTTT; CDR3 protein: CASTPVIGTGGETGELFF
clone size: few; D gene: -; J gene: TRBJ1-1; V gene: TRBV15; CDR3 DNA: TGTGCCACCAGCAGAGACCAGAACACTGAAGCTTTCTTT; CDR3 protein: CATSRDQNTEAFF
clone size: few; D gene: -; J gene: TRBJ2-7; V gene: TRBV10-2; CDR3 DNA: TGCGCCACCACTTCCTCGGGGCGGCGGGATGCGTACTTC; CDR3 protein: CATTSSGRRDAYF
clone size: -; D gene: -; J gene: TRBJ1-2; V gene: TRBV19; CDR3 DNA: TGTGCCAGTAGTACCTTTCAGGGCTACACCTTC; CDR3 protein: CASSTFQGYTF
clone size: -; D gene: -; J gene: TRBJ2-3; V gene: TRBV7-2; CDR3 DNA: TGTGCCAGCAGCCAAGATCGGAGCGCAGATACGCAGTATTTT; CDR3 protein: CASSQDRSADTQYF
clone size: -; D gene: -; J gene: TRBJ1-5; V gene: TRBV18; CDR3 DNA: TGTGCCAGCTCACCCTTTGATCAGCCCCAGCATTTT; CDR3 protein: CASSPFDQPQHF
clone size: -; D gene: -; J gene: TRBJ1-2; V gene: TRBV9; CDR3 DNA: TGTGCCAGCAGCCTAGGGGCAGGGCTTCGAGTGAAGAGCTACACCTTC; CDR3 protein: CASSLGAGLRVKSYTF
clone size: -; D gene: -; J gene: TRBJ1-2; V gene: TRBV6-6; CDR3 DNA: TGTGCCAGCAGACCCGCGGGTGGAAATGGCTACACCTTC; CDR3 protein: CASRPAGGNGYTF
clone size: -; D gene: TRBD1; J gene: TRBJ1-3; V gene: TRBV6-5; CDR3 DNA: TGTGCCAGCAGATTGGACAGGAGCTCTGGAAACACCACATATTTT; CDR3 protein: CASRLDRSSGNTTYF
clone size: -; D gene: TRBD1; J gene: TRBJ2-1; V gene: TRBV6-6; CDR3 DNA: TGTGCCAGCAACGCGGCACCGGGACAGGGATCCAATGAGCAGTTCTTC; CDR3 protein: CASNAAPGQGSNEQFF
clone size: -; D gene: -; J gene: TRBJ2-1; V gene: TRBV5-1; CDR3 DNA: TGCGCCAGCAGCAACCTCCTCCAGGTCGTGGATGAGCAGTTCTTC; CDR3 protein: CASSNLLQVVDEQFF
clone size: -; D gene: -; J gene: TRBJ1-2; V gene: TRBV6-6; CDR3 DNA: TGTGCCAGCAGTTACGGGGGCAGTCATAACTATGGCTACACCTTC; CDR3 protein: CASSYGGSHNYGYTF
clone size: -; D gene: -; J gene: TRBJ1-1; V gene: TRBV11-1; CDR3 DNA: TGTGCCAGCAGCTTAGATCACGGAGGGTGGTCGGACACTGAAGCTTTCTTT; CDR3 protein: CASSLDHGGWSDTEAFF
clone size: -; D gene: -; J gene: TRBJ1-1; V gene: TRBV6-6; CDR3 DNA: TGTGCCAGCAGTTATGAGGGCGGCACTGAAGCTTTCTTT; CDR3 protein: CASSYEGGTEAFF
clone size: -; D gene: TRBD1; J gene: TRBJ2-1; V gene: TRBV13; CDR3 DNA: TGTGCCAGCAGCGACAGGGTCCATGAGCAGTTCTTC; CDR3 protein: CASSDRVHEQFF
clone size: once; D gene: -; J gene: TRBJ1-6; V gene: TRBV10-3; CDR3 DNA: TGTGCCATCCGAGGCTCCTATAATTCACCCCTCCACTTT; CDR3 protein: CAIRGSYNSPLHF
clone size: -; D gene: TRBD2; J gene: TRBJ2-5; V gene: TRBV5-6; CDR3 DNA: TGTGCCAGCAGCTGGGGACTAGCGGGGGGGTGGGAGACCCAGTACTTC; CDR3 protein: CASSWGLAGGWETQYF
clone size: -; D gene: TRBD1; J gene: TRBJ1-6; V gene: TRBV23-1; CDR3 DNA: TGCGCCAGCAGTCAACCCGAGGGGGCCAGTGCTTTTTCACCCCTCCACTTT; CDR3 protein: CASSQPEGASAFSPLHF
clone size: -; D gene: -; J gene: TRBJ1-1; V gene: TRBV4-1; CDR3 DNA: TGCGCCAGCAGCGAGGACAGGAACACTGAAGCTTTCTTT; CDR3 protein: CASSEDRNTEAFF
clone size: -; D gene: -; J gene: TRBJ1-1; V gene: TRBV2; CDR3 DNA: TGTGCCAGCAGTGAACAGGGCAACACTGAAGCTTTCTTT; CDR3 protein: CASSEQGNTEAFF
clone size: once; D gene: TRBD1; J gene: TRBJ1-6; V gene: TRBV19; CDR3 DNA: TGTGCCAGTAAGGGGACAGGGGTGGAAAATTCACCCCTCCACTTT; CDR3 protein: CASKGTGVENSPLHF
clone size: -; D gene: TRBD1; J gene: TRBJ1-1; V gene: TRBV5-1; CDR3 DNA: TGCGCCAGCAGCGGGGACAGGCCAGAAGCTTTCTTT; CDR3 protein: CASSGDRPEAFF
clone size: once; D gene: -; J gene: TRBJ2-7; V gene: TRBV11-2; CDR3 DNA: TGTGCCAGCAGCCAAGGGGGGGTCAACTCCTACGAGCAGTACTTC; CDR3 protein: CASSQGGVNSYEQYF
clone size: once; D gene: TRBD2; J gene: TRBJ2-1; V gene: TRBV7-2; CDR3 DNA: TGTGCCAGCAGCCGCTGGGGTAGCGGGGGGGACTCCTACAATGAGCAGTTCTTC; CDR3 protein: CASSRWGSGGDSYNEQFF
clone size: -; D gene: TRBD2; J gene: TRBJ2-3; V gene: TRBV30; CDR3 DNA: TGTGCCTGGAGTGCCGTATGGACTAGCGGAACCACAGATACGCAGTATTTT; CDR3 protein: CAWSAVWTSGTTDTQYF
clone size: -; D gene: -; J gene: TRBJ1-6; V gene: TRBV6-1; CDR3 DNA: TGTGCCAGCAGTGAGTCACTTAATTCACCCCTCCACTTT; CDR3 protein: CASSESLNSPLHF
clone size: -; D gene: -; J gene: TRBJ1-5; V gene: TRBV5-8; CDR3 DNA: TGTGCCAGCAGCTTGAAGGGGATCAATCAGCCCCAGCATTTT; CDR3 protein: CASSLKGINQPQHF
clone size: -; D gene: -; J gene: TRBJ2-6; V gene: TRBV7-2; CDR3 DNA: TGTGCCAGCAGCTCGATTCCGGGACAACTGACTTTC; CDR3 protein: CASSSIPGQLTF
clone size: -; D gene: -; J gene: TRBJ2-3; V gene: TRBV5-4; CDR3 DNA: TGTGCCAGCAGCCGCAGACAGGCCTCTAGCACAGATACGCAGTATTTT; CDR3 protein: CASSRRQASSTDTQYF
clone size: few; D gene: TRBD2; J gene: TRBJ2-3; V gene: TRBV7-2; CDR3 DNA: TGTGCCAGCAGCTTCCCCGGGGTAGCGGGGGGAGGAGATACGCAGTATTTT; CDR3 protein: CASSFPGVAGGGDTQYF
clone size: once; D gene: -; J gene: TRBJ1-4; V gene: TRBV5-1; CDR3 DNA: TGCGCCAGCAGCTTACTTACAACTAATGAAAAACTGTTTTTT; CDR3 protein: CASSLLTTNEKLFF
clone size: -; D gene: -; J gene: TRBJ1-2; V gene: TRBV7-2; CDR3 DNA: TGTGCCAGCAGCAAACGGTTTAACTATGGCTACACCTTC; CDR3 protein: CASSKRFNYGYTF
clone size: -; D gene: -; J gene: TRBJ1-6; V gene: TRBV11-2; CDR3 DNA: TGTGCCAGCAGCCCGGAACAGGGATGGGATTCACCCCTCCACTTT; CDR3 protein: CASSPEQGWDSPLHF
clone size: -; D gene: -; J gene: TRBJ1-5; V gene: TRBV6-1; CDR3 DNA: TGCGCCAGCAGTGAGTCACCAGGTAATAGCAATCAGCCCCAGCATTTT; CDR3 protein: CASSESPGNSNQPQHF
clone size: -; D gene: -; J gene: TRBJ2-3; V gene: TRBV6-5; CDR3 DNA: TGTGCCAGTGGACTGAAGGGCCCCACAGATACGCAGTATTTT; CDR3 protein: CASGLKGPTDTQYF
clone size: few; D gene: TRBD2; J gene: TRBJ2-3; V gene: TRBV6-4; CDR3 DNA: TGTGCCAGCAGTGACTCTAGCGGGGGGGCAGATACGCAGTATTTT; CDR3 protein: CASSDSSGGADTQYF
clone size: -; D gene: TRBD2; J gene: TRBJ2-7; V gene: TRBV5-1; CDR3 DNA: TGCGCCAGCAGCTTCAACCCCCAACTAGCGGGGGGAACCGAGCAGTACTTC; CDR3 protein: CASSFNPQLAGGTEQYF
clone size: -; D gene: -; J gene: TRBJ1-1; V gene: TRBV4-3; CDR3 DNA: TGCGCCAGCAGCCGGGTGGAGGGTGAAGCTTTCTTT; CDR3 protein: CASSRVEGEAFF
clone size: once; D gene: TRBD2; J gene: TRBJ2-1; V gene: TRBV10-2; CDR3 DNA: TGCGCCAGCAGTGAATACAGCGGGGGCAAAGGGGATGAGCAGTTCTTC; CDR3 protein: CASSEYSGGKGDEQFF
clone size: few; D gene: -; J gene: TRBJ2-5; V gene: TRBV29-1; CDR3 DNA: TGCAGCGTTGAAAGGGGGAGATCGGAGACCCAGTACTTC; CDR3 protein: CSVERGRSETQYF